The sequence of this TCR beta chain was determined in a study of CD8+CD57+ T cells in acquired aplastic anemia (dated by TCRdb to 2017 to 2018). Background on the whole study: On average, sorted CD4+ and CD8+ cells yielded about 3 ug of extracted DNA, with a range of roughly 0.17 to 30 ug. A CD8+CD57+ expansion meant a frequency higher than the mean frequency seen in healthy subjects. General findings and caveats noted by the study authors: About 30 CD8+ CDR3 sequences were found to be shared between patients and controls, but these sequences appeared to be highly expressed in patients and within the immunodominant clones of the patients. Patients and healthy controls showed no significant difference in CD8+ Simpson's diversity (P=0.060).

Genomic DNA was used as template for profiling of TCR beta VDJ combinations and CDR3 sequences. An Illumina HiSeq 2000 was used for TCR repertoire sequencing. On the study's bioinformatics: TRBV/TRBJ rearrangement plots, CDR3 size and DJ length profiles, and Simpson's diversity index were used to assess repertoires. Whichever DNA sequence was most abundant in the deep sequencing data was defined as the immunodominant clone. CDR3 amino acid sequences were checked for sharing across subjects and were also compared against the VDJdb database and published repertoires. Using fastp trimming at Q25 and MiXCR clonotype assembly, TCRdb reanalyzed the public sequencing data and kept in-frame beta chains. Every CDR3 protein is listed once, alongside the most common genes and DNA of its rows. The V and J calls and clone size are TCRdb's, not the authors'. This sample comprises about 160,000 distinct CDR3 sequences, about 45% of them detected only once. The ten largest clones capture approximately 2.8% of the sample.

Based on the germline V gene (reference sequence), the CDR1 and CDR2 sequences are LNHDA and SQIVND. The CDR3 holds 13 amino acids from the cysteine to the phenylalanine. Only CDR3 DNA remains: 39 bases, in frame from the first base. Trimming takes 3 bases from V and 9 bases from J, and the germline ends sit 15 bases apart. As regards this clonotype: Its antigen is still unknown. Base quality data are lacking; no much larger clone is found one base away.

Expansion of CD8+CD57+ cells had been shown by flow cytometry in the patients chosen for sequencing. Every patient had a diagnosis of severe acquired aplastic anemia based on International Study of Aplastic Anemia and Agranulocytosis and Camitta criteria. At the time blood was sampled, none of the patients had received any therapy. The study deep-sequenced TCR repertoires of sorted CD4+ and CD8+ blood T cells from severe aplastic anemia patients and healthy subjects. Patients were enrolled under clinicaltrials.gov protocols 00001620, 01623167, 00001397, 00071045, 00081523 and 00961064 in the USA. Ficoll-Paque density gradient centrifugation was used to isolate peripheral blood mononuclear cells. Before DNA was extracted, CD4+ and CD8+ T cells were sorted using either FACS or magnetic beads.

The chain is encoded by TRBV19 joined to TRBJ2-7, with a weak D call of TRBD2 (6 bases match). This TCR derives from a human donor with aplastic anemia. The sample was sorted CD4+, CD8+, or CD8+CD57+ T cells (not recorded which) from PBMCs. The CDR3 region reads CASSISGARRQYF. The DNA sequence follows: TGTGCCAGTAGTATCTCGGGAGCCAGACGGCAGTACTTC.